This TCR beta chain is drawn from a study of cytomegalovirus exposure and HLA in healthy donors. At the level of the study: Unique TCRs numbering some 80 million, obtained from HLA-typed donors, made up an early data release.

Germline assignment: CDR1 LNHDA and CDR2 SQIVND (reference sequence). This CDR3 has 13 amino acids. V was trimmed by 5 bases and J by 6 bases, leaving 14 bases between them. In regard to this clone: Its antigen remains unidentified.

Study outcomes and limitations: Being indistinguishable, some V segments were excluded, TRBV6-2 and TRBV6-3 among them. As confirmed in vitro, three CMV-associated chains were specific for CMV antigens. Rates of TCR association differed by HLA locus in a later analysis, with DRB1 highest and HLA-C lowest.

Use of 60 Vbeta and 13 Jbeta primers characterized the PCR. Data came from immunoSEQ multiplex PCR; TCRdb stores just in-frame clones and leaves some out. The sample records some 120,000 clones, approximately 61% being singletons. The chain joins TRBV19 to TRBJ2-7; D not resolved. This TCR was recovered from a man between 25 and 39 years old in good health and CMV-seropositive. The source material was PBMCs. CDR3 sequence reads: CASSSSSRREQYF. For the CDR3, the DNA is TGTGCCAGTAGTTCATCCTCGCGGCGCGAGCAGTACTTC.